The 24 T cell receptor beta chains listed next were all sequenced from one sample in a study of identical twins. In TCRdb, the 5' RACE reads were re-called with MiXCR into one record per CDR3 protein. Of around 1.7 million distinct CDR3 sequences detected, around 29% appear once; the ten largest clones hold around 0.25%. Sequencing was done on a sample of cord blood. These receptors came from a newborn girl in good health.

This chain links TRBV30 with TRBJ1-4; D gene uncertain. V lost 1 base, J lost 9 bases, and 3 bases lay in between. The CDR3 is 10 amino acids. Germline V gene data show CDR1 as GTSNPN and CDR2 as SVGIG (reference sequence). This CDR3 is CAWSEKKLFF. In nucleotides, the CDR3 is TGTGCCTGGAGTGAAAAAAAACTGTTTTTT.

This clonotype appeared a few times. J is TRBJ2-1 and V is TRBV10-2, with D possibly TRBD1 on 6 matching bases. Germline V gives CDR1 WSHSY, CDR2 SAAADI. V lost 7 bases to trimming and J lost 8 bases, with 21 bases between them. This CDR3 spans 15 amino acids. Written as DNA, the CDR3 is TGCGCCAGCAAGAGGGGTCAGGGGATCAGCCATGAGCAGTTCTTC. As protein: CASKRGQGISHEQFF.

The chain carries TRBV2 and TRBJ2-7, with TRBD2 identical over 12 bases. The J call may be in error: the DNA end matches TRBJ2-5 better. This CDR3 has 15 amino acids. The germline V gene has CDR1 SNHLY and CDR2 FYNNEI. CDR3: CASAGLAGSLETQYF. The CDR3, as DNA: TGTGCCAGCGCCGGACTAGCGGGGTCCTTAGAGACCCAGTACTTC.

There are a few counts of this clonotype. J is TRBJ2-6 and V is TRBV27; 9 nucleotides agree with TRBD1. Germline CDR1 and CDR2: MNHEY and SMNVEV (reference sequence). Trimming at V came to 3 bases and at J to 0 bases, leaving 9 bases not matched to a gene. The CDR3 runs 19 residues. CDR3 residues: CASSFWGQGRSSGANVLTF. CDR3 nucleotides: TGTGCCAGCAGTTTTTGGGGACAGGGCAGGAGCTCTGGGGCCAACGTCCTGACTTTC.

This rearrangement joins TRBV9 to TRBJ1-2; D gene unclear. The CDR3 contains 15 residues. Germline CDR1 SGDLS, CDR2 YYNGEE. Trimming stripped 3 bases from V and 4 bases from J, with 16 bases between. The CDR3 DNA reads as TGTGCCAGCAGCGCCACCCTCGATTCGCCCTATGGCTACACCTTC. Translating gives CASSATLDSPYGYTF.

A few counts support this clonotype. The rearrangement links TRBV20-1 to TRBJ2-4; D is unclear. CDR1 DFQATT and CDR2 SNEGSKA come from the germline V gene (reference sequence). CDR3 size: 12 residues. Trimming took 8 bases from V and 5 from J, leaving 13 bases between them. Here the CDR3 DNA reads TGCAGTTCCTGGGCTCCTGAAAACATTCAGTACTTC. It codes for CSSWAPENIQYF.

V gene TRBV4-2 combines with J gene TRBJ2-1; 9 nucleotides match TRBD2. The germline CDR1 and CDR2 sequences are LGHNA and YNFKEQ. With V trimmed by 1 base and J by 7 bases, 5 bases remained unmatched. CDR3 size: 15 residues. The CDR3 sequence is CASSQVAGVGNEQFF. CDR3 coding DNA: TGTGCCAGCAGCCAAGTAGCGGGAGTGGGAAATGAGCAGTTCTTC.

This clonotype occurred a few times. The chain uses TRBV24-1 and TRBJ2-3, with D perhaps matching TRBD2 (6 bases). Germline V gene data show CDR1 as KGHDR and CDR2 as SFDVKD. Trimming removed 3 bases from V and 0 bases from J, with 18 bases in between. CDR3 length: 18 residues. CDR3 loop: CATSDPRLGPLSTDTQYF. CDR3 in DNA: TGTGCCACCAGTGATCCTAGACTAGGCCCTTTAAGCACAGATACGCAGTATTTT.

To note about this clonotype: This sequence may be a read error, since a much larger clone differs from it by one base. The chain combines TRBV7-2 with TRBJ2-4; D uncertain. Trimming shortened V by 1 base and J by 13 bases, and 11 bases separated the two germline ends. CDR1 SGHTA and CDR2 FQGNSA come from the germline V gene. The CDR3 totals 12 residues. CDR3 protein: CASSLGPLRQYF. The DNA of the CDR3 is TGTGCCAGCAGCTTAGGTCCCCTACGGCAGTACTTC. The complete variable domain, with remaining parts taken from reference TRBV7-2 and TRBJ2-4, reads GAGVSQSPSNKVTEKGKDVELRCDPISGHTALYWYRQSLGQGLEFLIYFQGNSAPDKSGLPSDRFSAERTGGSVSTLTIQRTQQEDSAVYLCASSLGPLRQYFGAGTRLSVL.

The table lists this clonotype with a few counts. The V and J genes are TRBV6-2 or TRBV6-3 and TRBJ2-4, with D tentatively TRBD2 (5 bases). The J call may not be correct, given that the DNA end is closer to TRBJ2-7. CDR3 length equals 13 residues. Germline values: CDR1 MNHEY, CDR2 SVGEGT. As DNA, the CDR3 is TGTGCCAGCAGTTACCGTCTAGCAAACGAGCAGTACTTC. This translates into CASSYRLANEQYF.

The rearrangement uses TRBV20-1 and TRBJ1-2; 8 bases are shared with TRBD1. Per the germline V gene, CDR1 is DFQATT and CDR2 is SNEGSKA (reference sequence). V trimming: 7 bases; J trimming: 4 bases; junction bases outside the gene matches: 14. CDR3 size: 15 residues. CDR3 in DNA: TGCAGTGTTCTTATAAAAACAGGGGGAATCTATGGCTACACCTTC. This translates into CSVLIKTGGIYGYTF.

This chain uses TRBV20-1 with TRBJ2-5; 7 positions agree with TRBD2. The assigned J gene may be wrong: the sequence end matches TRBJ2-7 better. Looked up from germline, CDR1 is DFQATT and CDR2 is SNEGSKA (reference sequence). The CDR3 contains 15 residues. CDR3 bases: TGCAGTGCTCCTCCTCCTAGCGGCCATGCCTACGAGCAGTACTTC. Translated: CSAPPPSGHAYEQYF.

This clonotype was seen only a few times. The rearrangement links TRBV20-1 to TRBJ1-2; no clear D. Germline assignment: CDR1 DFQATT and CDR2 SNEGSKA (reference sequence). The CDR3 totals 17 residues. Trimming shortened V by 2 bases and J by 2 bases, and 21 bases separated the two germline ends. The CDR3 is CSARNPLLRNLNYGYTF. The CDR3 DNA reads TGCAGTGCTAGAAACCCGCTTCTACGGAATCTGAACTATGGCTACACCTTC.

The chain combines TRBV10-3 with TRBJ1-2, with 10 bases identical to TRBD1. Per the germline V gene, CDR1 is ENHRY and CDR2 is SYGVKD. J was trimmed by 0 bases and V by 3 bases; bases with no gene match: 19. This CDR3 comprises 21 residues. DNA for the CDR3: TGTGCCATCAGTGATATGGGATATCCGGGACAGGGGTTTTCAGCTAACTATGGCTACACCTTC. This sequence encodes CAISDMGYPGQGFSANYGYTF.

Only a few counts were recorded for this clonotype. V is TRBV12-3 or TRBV12-4 and J is TRBJ1-6; D uncertain. The length of the CDR3 is 16 residues. V lost 5 bases and J lost 3, with 14 bases in between. The CDR3 loop is CASSLGPSGYNSPLHF. The CDR3 nucleotides read TGTGCCAGCAGTCTCGGGCCCTCGGGCTATAATTCACCCCTCCACTTT.

A few counts support this clonotype. The chain links TRBV10-1 to TRBJ1-2, with 8 bases matching TRBD1. V was pared by 4 bases and J by 8 bases, with 3 bases of the junction left unmatched. The CDR3 length is 12 residues. Germline CDR1 WNHNN, CDR2 SYGVQD (reference sequence). Written as DNA, the CDR3 is TGCGCCAGCAGTGGACAGGGGAAAGGCTACACCTTC. Residues: CASSGQGKGYTF.

The V gene is TRBV20-1, the J gene TRBJ2-1; D unclear. The end of the DNA is better explained by TRBJ2-7, so the J call may be wrong. Germline V gene lookup returns CDR1 DFQATT and CDR2 SNEGSKA (reference sequence). This CDR3 has 11 residues. DNA for the CDR3: TGCAGTGCTAGAGGGGAAAATGAGCAGTACTTC. Protein sequence: CSARGENEQYF.

The gene calls are TRBV11-2 and TRBJ1-1; 8 bases align to TRBD1. Looked up from germline, CDR1 is SGHAT and CDR2 is FQNNGV. CDR3 length: 16 residues. V shed 2 bases, J shed 5 bases, and the junction held 10 bases outside the gene matches. This CDR3 is CASSLLPGGAGTEAFF. The CDR3 DNA reads TGTGCCAGCAGCTTATTACCAGGGGGCGCCGGGACTGAAGCTTTCTTT.

The gene calls are TRBV6-5 and TRBJ2-5, with TRBD2 identical over 7 bases. Germline CDR1 and CDR2: MNHEY and SVGAGI. With V trimmed by 0 bases and J by 5 bases, 12 bases remained unmatched. This CDR3 has 17 amino acids. CDR3 protein: CASSYSKGGSSRETQYF. In DNA, the CDR3 is TGTGCCAGCAGTTACTCGAAGGGCGGGAGTTCTCGGGAGACCCAGTACTTC.

The table lists this clonotype with a few counts. The chain joins TRBV20-1 to TRBJ2-1, with TRBD1 matching 9 bases. Germline CDR1 reads DFQATT; CDR2 reads SNEGSKA (reference sequence). Trimming cost V 3 bases and J 1 base; bases outside gene matches: 10. This CDR3 has 17 amino acids. The CDR3 reads CSARGDRVNSSYNEQFF. The DNA for the CDR3 is TGCAGTGCTAGGGGGGACAGGGTGAATAGTTCCTACAATGAGCAGTTCTTC.

Remarks on this clonotype: Sequence at one end of the junction differs from germline and may be a read error. This chain uses TRBV20-1 with TRBJ2-1, with 7 positions matching TRBD2. There are 13 residues in the CDR3. CDR1 and CDR2 from the germline V gene are DFQATT and SNEGSKA (reference sequence). As DNA, the CDR3 is TGCAATGCTAGACAGCGGGGTACGAATGAGCAGTTCTTC. It translates to CNARQRGTNEQFF.

This clonotype has just a few counts. The rearrangement uses TRBV7-7 and TRBJ2-4, with D uncertain. The DNA end is a closer match to TRBJ2-7, so the J assignment may be wrong. The CDR3 contains 13 residues. Germline V gene lookup returns CDR1 SSHAT and CDR2 FNYEAQ (reference sequence). As DNA, the CDR3 is TGTGCCAGCAGCTTAGTTTTTGCTGGCGAGCAGTACTTC. Its translation: CASSLVFAGEQYF.

This sequence joins TRBV7-2 and TRBJ1-6, with D tentatively TRBD1 (6 bases). V was shortened by 5 bases and J by 9 bases, with 17 bases between the two germline ends. The V gene's germline CDR1 is SGHTA and CDR2 FQGNSA. The CDR3 is 15 amino acids. The CDR3 nucleotides are TGTGCCAGCAGCGCGCAACAGGGACCTAGTTCACCCCTCCACTTT. Translating gives CASSAQQGPSSPLHF.

The V and J genes are TRBV6-1 and TRBJ2-1; D remains ambiguous. V was pared by 6 bases and J by 0 bases, with 15 bases between. From germline, CDR1 is MNHNS and CDR2 SASEGT. The CDR3 totals 16 residues. CDR3 protein: CASSLDILSSYNEQFF. The CDR3 nucleotides are TGTGCCAGCAGCTTAGACATACTGAGCTCCTACAATGAGCAGTTCTTC.